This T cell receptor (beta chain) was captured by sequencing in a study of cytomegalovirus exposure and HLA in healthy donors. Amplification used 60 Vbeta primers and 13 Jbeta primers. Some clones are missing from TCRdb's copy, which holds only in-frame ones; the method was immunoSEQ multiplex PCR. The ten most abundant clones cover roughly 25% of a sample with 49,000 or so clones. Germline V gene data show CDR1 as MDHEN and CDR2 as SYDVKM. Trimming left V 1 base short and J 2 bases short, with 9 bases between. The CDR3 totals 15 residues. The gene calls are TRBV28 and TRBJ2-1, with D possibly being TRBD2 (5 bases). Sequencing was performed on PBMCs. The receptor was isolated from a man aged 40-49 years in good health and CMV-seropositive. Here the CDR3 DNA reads TGTGCCAGCAGTTTATCGGGGAGACCCTACAATGAGCAGTTCTTC. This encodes CASSLSGRPYNEQFF.